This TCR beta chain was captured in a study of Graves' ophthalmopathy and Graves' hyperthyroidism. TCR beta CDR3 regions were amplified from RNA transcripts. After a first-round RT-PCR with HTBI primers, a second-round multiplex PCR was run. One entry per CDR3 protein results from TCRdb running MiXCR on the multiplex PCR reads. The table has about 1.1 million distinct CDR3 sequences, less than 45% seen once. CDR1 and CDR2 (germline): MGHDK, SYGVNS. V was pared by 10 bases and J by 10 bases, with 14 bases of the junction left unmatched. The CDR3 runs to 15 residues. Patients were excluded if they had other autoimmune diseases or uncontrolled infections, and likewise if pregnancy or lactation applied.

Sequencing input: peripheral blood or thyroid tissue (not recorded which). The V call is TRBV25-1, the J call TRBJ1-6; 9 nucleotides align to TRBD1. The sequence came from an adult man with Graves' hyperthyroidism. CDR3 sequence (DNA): TGTGCCAACACCGGGACAGGGTACGGAGAATCACCCCTCCACTTT. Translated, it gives CANTGTGYGESPLHF.